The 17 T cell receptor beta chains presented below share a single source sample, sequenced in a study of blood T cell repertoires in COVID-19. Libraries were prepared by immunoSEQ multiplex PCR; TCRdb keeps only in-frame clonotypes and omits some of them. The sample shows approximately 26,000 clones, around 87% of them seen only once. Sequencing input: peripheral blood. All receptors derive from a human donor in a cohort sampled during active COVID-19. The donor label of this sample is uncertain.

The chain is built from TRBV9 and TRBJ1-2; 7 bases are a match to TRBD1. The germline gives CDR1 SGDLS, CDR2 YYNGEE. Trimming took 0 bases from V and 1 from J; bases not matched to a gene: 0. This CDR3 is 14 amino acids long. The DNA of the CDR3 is TGTGCCAGCAGCGTAGACAGGGGTAACTATGGCTACACCTTC. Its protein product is CASSVDRGNYGYTF.

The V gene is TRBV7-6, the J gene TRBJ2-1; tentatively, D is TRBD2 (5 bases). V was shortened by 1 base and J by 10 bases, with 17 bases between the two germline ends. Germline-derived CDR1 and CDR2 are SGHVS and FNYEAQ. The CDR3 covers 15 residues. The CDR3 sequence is CASSLGLDSPKEQFF. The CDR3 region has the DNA TGTGCCAGCAGCTTAGGGCTGGACTCTCCGAAGGAGCAGTTCTTC.

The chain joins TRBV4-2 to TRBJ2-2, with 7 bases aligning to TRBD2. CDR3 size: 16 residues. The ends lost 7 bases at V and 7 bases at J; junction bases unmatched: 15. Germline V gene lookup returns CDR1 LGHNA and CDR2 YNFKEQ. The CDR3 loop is CASTRTSGITDGELFF. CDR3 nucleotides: TGTGCCAGCACCCGCACGAGCGGGATAACAGACGGGGAGCTGTTTTTT.

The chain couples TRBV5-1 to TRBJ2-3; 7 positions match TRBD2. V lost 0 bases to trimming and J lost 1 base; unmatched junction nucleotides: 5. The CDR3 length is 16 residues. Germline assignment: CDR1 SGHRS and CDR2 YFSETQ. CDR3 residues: CASSLGFTSGTDTQYF. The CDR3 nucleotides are TGCGCCAGCAGCTTGGGGTTTACTAGCGGCACAGATACGCAGTATTTT.

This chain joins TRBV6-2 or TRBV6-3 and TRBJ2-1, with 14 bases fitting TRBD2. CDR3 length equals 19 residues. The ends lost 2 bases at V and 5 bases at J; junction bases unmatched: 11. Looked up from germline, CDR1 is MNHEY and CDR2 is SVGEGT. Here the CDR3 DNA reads TGTGCCAGCAGTTACAACTCGGTCAGGGGACTAGCGGGGGACAATGAGCAGTTCTTC. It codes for CASSYNSVRGLAGDNEQFF.

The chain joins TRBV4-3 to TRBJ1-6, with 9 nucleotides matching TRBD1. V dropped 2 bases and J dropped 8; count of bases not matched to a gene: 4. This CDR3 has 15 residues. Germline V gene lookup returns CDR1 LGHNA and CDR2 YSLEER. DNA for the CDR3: TGCGCCAGCAGCCAAACAGGGGGCAGGGATTCACCCCTCCACTTT. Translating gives CASSQTGGRDSPLHF.

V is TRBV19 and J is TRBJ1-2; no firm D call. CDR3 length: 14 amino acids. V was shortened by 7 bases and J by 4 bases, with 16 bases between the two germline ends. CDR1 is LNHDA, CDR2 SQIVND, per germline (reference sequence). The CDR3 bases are TGTGCCAGTACCACCCCGGGTTATCGCTATGGCTACACCTTC. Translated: CASTTPGYRYGYTF.

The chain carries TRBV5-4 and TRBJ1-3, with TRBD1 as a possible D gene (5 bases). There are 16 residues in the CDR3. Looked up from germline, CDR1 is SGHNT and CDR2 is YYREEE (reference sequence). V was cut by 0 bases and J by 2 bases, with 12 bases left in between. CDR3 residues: CASSLGGRVAGNTIYF. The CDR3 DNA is TGTGCCAGCAGCTTGGGTGGCAGGGTCGCTGGAAACACCATATATTTT.

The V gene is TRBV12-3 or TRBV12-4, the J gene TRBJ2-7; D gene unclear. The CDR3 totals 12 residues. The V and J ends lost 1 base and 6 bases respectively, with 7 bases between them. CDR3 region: CASSLDYGEQYF. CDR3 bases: TGTGCCAGCAGTTTAGACTATGGCGAGCAGTACTTC.

CDR3 in amino acids: CASTRDRANYGYTF. DNA for the CDR3: TGTGCCAGCACCCGGGACAGAGCTAACTATGGCTACACCTTC. V gene TRBV2 combines with J gene TRBJ1-2; 7 bases map to TRBD1. CDR3 size: 14 residues. CDR1 is SNHLY and CDR2 is FYNNEI in the germline V gene. Losses at the gene ends were 7 bases for V and 0 bases for J; bases not matched to a gene: 5.

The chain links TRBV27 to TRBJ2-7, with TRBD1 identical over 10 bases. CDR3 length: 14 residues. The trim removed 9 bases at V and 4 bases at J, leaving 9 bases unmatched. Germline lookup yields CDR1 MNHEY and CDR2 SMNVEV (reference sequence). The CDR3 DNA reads TGTGCCAGTTCGAGCGACAGGGGGCATTACGAGCAGTACTTC. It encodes CASSSDRGHYEQYF.

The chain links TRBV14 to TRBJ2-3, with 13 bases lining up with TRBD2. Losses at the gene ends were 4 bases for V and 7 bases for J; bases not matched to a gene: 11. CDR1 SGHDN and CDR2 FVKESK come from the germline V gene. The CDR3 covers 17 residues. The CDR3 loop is CASSPGGLAGVVNTQYF. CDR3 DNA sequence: TGTGCCAGCAGCCCCGGCGGACTAGCGGGGGTGGTGAATACGCAGTATTTT.

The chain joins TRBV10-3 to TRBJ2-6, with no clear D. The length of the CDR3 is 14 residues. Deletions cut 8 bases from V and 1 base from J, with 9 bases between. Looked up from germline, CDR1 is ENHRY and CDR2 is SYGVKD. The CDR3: CAISGRSGANVLTF. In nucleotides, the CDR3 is TGTGCCATCTCAGGCCGGTCTGGGGCCAACGTCCTGACTTTC.

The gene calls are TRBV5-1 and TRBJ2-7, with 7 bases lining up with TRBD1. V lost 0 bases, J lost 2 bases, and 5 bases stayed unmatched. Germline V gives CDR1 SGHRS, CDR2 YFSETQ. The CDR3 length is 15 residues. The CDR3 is CASSLDRGPTYEQYF. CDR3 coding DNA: TGCGCCAGCAGCTTGGACAGGGGCCCAACCTACGAGCAGTACTTC.

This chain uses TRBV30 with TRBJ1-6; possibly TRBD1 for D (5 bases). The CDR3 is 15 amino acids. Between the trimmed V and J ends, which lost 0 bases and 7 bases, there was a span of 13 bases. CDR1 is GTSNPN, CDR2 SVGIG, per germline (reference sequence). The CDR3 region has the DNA TGTGCCTGGAGTGTAATCCCAGGGAGGAATTCACCCCTCCACTTT. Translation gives CAWSVIPGRNSPLHF.

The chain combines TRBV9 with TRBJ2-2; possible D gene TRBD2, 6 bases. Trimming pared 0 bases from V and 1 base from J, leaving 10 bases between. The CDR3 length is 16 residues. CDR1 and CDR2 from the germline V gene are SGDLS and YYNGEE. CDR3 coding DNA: TGTGCCAGCAGCGTAGATTGGCGGGGGAACACCGGGGAGCTGTTTTTT. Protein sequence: CASSVDWRGNTGELFF.

DNA for the CDR3: TGTGCCACCAGTGATTCAGACAGGGCCGCCGGGCAGTACTTC. It translates to CATSDSDRAAGQYF. The J gene is TRBJ2-7, the V gene TRBV24-1, with 7 bases matching TRBD1. This CDR3 contains 14 residues. The J segment lost 9 bases and the V segment lost 2 bases, leaving 9 bases of the junction unmatched. Germline V gene data show CDR1 as KGHDR and CDR2 as SFDVKD.